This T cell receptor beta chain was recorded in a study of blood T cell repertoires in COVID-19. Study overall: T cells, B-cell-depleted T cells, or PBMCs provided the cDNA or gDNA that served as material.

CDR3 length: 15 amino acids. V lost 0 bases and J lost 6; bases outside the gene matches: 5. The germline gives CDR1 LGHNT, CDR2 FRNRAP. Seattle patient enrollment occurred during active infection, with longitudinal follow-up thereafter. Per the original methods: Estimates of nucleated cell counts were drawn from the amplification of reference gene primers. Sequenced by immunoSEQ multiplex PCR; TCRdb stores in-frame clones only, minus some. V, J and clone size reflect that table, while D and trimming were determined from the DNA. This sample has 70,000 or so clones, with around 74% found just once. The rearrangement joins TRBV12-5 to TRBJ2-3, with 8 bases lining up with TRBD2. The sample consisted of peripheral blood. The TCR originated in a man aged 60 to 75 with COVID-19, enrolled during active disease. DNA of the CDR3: TGTGCTAGTGGTTTGGTAGCGGGGGTTGTGGATACGCAGTATTTT. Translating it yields CASGLVAGVVDTQYF.